A selection of T cell receptor beta chains follows, all from one sample in a study of CD8+ T cells in alopecia areata. Method: immunoSEQ multiplex PCR; TCRdb's copy keeps in-frame clones and lacks some. The sample records roughly 210,000 clones, about 40% being singletons. The sequenced sample was CD4+ T cells sorted from blood, obtained around week 36, from a patient treated with tofacitinib. These TCRs come from a human donor with alopecia areata. The CDR3 runs from the conserved cysteine through the conserved F or W. Fields, in order: V gene, clone size, D gene, J gene, CDR3 protein, CDR3 DNA. D genes are given only for firm matches. Clone size is shown for a subset of rows, as once, few, many or a class of expanded clone.

V gene: TRBV14
clone size: -
D gene: -
J gene: TRBJ1-1
CDR3 protein: CASSRTKGTEAFF
CDR3 DNA: TGTGCCAGCAGCCGCACGAAGGGTACTGAAGCTTTCTTT

V gene: TRBV5-1
clone size: few
D gene: TRBD1
J gene: TRBJ1-3
CDR3 protein: CASSRVQGASGNTIYF
CDR3 DNA: TGCGCCAGCAGCAGAGTACAGGGGGCGAGCGGAAACACCATATATTTT

V gene: TRBV6-1
clone size: -
D gene: -
J gene: TRBJ2-5
CDR3 protein: CASSESGETQYF
CDR3 DNA: TGTGCCAGCAGTGAATCGGGGGAGACCCAGTACTTC

V gene: TRBV19
clone size: few
D gene: -
J gene: TRBJ1-2
CDR3 protein: CASSITEGNYGYTF
CDR3 DNA: TGTGCCAGTAGTATTACGGAAGGAAACTATGGCTACACCTTC

V gene: TRBV29-1
clone size: few
D gene: -
J gene: TRBJ1-3
CDR3 protein: CSVLSRGSSGNTIYF
CDR3 DNA: TGCAGCGTTCTAAGTCGCGGGAGCTCTGGAAACACCATATATTTT

V gene: TRBV7-2
clone size: medium-sized
D gene: -
J gene: TRBJ2-7
CDR3 protein: CASSAGAPLYEQYF
CDR3 DNA: TGTGCCAGCAGCGCAGGGGCCCCCCTCTACGAGCAGTACTTC

V gene: TRBV18
clone size: few
D gene: -
J gene: TRBJ1-1
CDR3 protein: CASSRSSTNTEAFF
CDR3 DNA: TGTGCCAGCTCACGCTCATCGACAAACACTGAAGCTTTCTTT

V gene: TRBV14
clone size: -
D gene: -
J gene: TRBJ2-7
CDR3 protein: CASSLHRAPYEQYF
CDR3 DNA: TGTGCCAGCAGCTTACACCGGGCCCCCTACGAGCAGTACTTC

V gene: TRBV4-3
clone size: once
D gene: TRBD2
J gene: TRBJ2-7
CDR3 protein: CASSQDPGTSGYEQYF
CDR3 DNA: TGCGCCAGCAGCCAAGATCCTGGGACTAGCGGCTACGAGCAGTACTTC

V gene: TRBV4-1
clone size: -
D gene: -
J gene: TRBJ2-7
CDR3 protein: CASSQGFRSSYEQYF
CDR3 DNA: TGCGCCAGCAGCCAAGGGTTTAGGAGCTCCTACGAGCAGTACTTC